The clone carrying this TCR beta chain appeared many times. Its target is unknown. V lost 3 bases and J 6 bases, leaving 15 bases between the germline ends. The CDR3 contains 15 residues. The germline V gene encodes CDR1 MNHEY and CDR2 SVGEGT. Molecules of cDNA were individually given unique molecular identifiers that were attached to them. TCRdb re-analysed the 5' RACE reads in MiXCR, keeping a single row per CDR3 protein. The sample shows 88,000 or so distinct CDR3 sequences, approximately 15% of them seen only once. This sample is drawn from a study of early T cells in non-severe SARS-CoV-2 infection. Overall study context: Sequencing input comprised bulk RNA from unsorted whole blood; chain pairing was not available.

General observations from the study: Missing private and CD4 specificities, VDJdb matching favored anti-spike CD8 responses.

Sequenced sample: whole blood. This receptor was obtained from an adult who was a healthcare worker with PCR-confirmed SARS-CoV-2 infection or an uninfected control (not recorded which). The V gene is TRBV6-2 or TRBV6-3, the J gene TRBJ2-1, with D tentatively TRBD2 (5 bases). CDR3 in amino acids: CASSYPARSGNEQFF. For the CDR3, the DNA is TGTGCCAGCAGTTATCCGGCTAGGAGCGGCAATGAGCAGTTCTTC.